Each of the 18 T cell receptor beta chains below was sequenced from the same sample in a study of T-cell reconstitution after alpha-beta-depleted transplantation in children. Construction of the TCRbeta library involved unique molecular identifiers. MiXCR, run by TCRdb on the PCR reads, gives a single entry per CDR3 protein. The sample consists of around 100,000 distinct CDR3 sequences, around a tenth of them appearing once. The specimen was PBMCs, collected before TCRalphabeta/CD19-depleted stem cell transplant. These receptors were collected from a boy aged 2 to 9 with acute lymphoblastic leukemia, due to receive a stem cell transplant.

This chain links TRBV5-6 with TRBJ1-1; D unresolved. The CDR3 loop spans 14 amino acids. Germline CDR1 reads SGHDT; CDR2 reads YYEEEE. With 0 bases removed from V and 1 base from J, the gap between germline ends came to 7 bases. This CDR3 reads CASSLGVRNTEAFF. The CDR3 nucleotides read TGTGCCAGCAGCTTGGGGGTACGGAACACTGAAGCTTTCTTT. Together with reference TRBV5-6 and TRBJ1-1, the CDR3 gives the full variable domain: DAGVTQSPTHLIKTRGQQVTLRCSPKSGHDTVSWYQQALGQGPQFIFQYYEEEERQRGNFPDRFSGHQFPNYSSELNVNALLLGDSALYLCASSLGVRNTEAFFGQGTRLTVV.

This clonotype was seen many times. J is TRBJ2-5 and V is TRBV5-1, with TRBD2 matching 12 bases. CDR1 is SGHRS and CDR2 is YFSETQ in the germline V gene. The junction had 8 bases not matched to a gene; V was cut back by 3 bases and J by 2 bases. CDR3 length: 17 residues. The CDR3 DNA sequence: TGCGCCAGCAGCTCCCGGTGGACTAGCGGGGATCAAGAGACCCAGTACTTC. Its protein product is CASSSRWTSGDQETQYF.

This clonotype has ten or more counts. This rearrangement joins TRBV20-1 to TRBJ1-5; 8 bases map to TRBD1. The trim removed 5 bases at V and 3 bases at J, leaving 9 bases unmatched. Germline V CDR1 and CDR2: DFQATT, SNEGSKA (reference sequence). The CDR3 extends over 15 amino acids. The CDR3 protein is CSARLTGASNQPQHF. CDR3 sequence (DNA): TGCAGTGCTCGCTTGACAGGGGCCTCCAATCAGCCCCAGCATTTT.

A few counts support this clonotype. The chain uses TRBV24-1 and TRBJ2-5; a possible D gene is TRBD1 (6 bases). The CDR3 totals 15 residues. Looked up from germline, CDR1 is KGHDR and CDR2 is SFDVKD. Trimming cost V 2 bases and J 3 bases, with 12 bases left between them. The CDR3 DNA is TGTGCCACCAGTGATTACGCACAGGGAAAAGAGACCCAGTACTTC. Amino acids: CATSDYAQGKETQYF.

The chain couples TRBV12-3 or TRBV12-4 to TRBJ2-3; 12 bases match TRBD2. With V trimmed by 5 bases and J by 14 bases, 8 bases remained unmatched. The CDR3 is 13 residues long. CDR3 in DNA: TGTGCCAGCAGTCTACTAGCGGGAGGTCTCCGGTATTTT. This encodes CASSLLAGGLRYF.

The chain employs TRBV9 and TRBJ2-4; TRBD1 agrees at 12 bases. This CDR3 has 15 amino acids. V gave up 2 bases and J gave up 6 bases; unmatched junction bases: 3. The germline CDR1 and CDR2 sequences are SGDLS and YYNGEE. The CDR3 nucleotides are TGTGCCAGCAGCGTTGGGACAGGGGGCACAAACATTCAGTACTTC. This translates into CASSVGTGGTNIQYF.

This clonotype is categorized as medium-sized. The chain has TRBV12-3 or TRBV12-4 and TRBJ2-7, with 7 bases identical to TRBD2. This CDR3 spans 12 amino acids. V lost 5 bases to trimming and J lost 7 bases; unmatched junction nucleotides: 5. CDR3 DNA sequence: TGTGCCAGCAGTCCCAATAGCGGGGAGCAGTACTTC. Its translation is CASSPNSGEQYF.

In its sample, this clonotype was seen a few times. V is TRBV15 and J is TRBJ1-1; tentative D call: TRBD1 (5 bases). The CDR3 is 15 residues long. Between the trimmed V and J ends, which lost 5 bases and 4 bases, there was a span of 17 bases. Germline-derived CDR1 and CDR2 are LNHNV and YYDKDF (reference sequence). CDR3 amino acids: CATSGLGRKGTEAFF. DNA for the CDR3: TGTGCCACCAGCGGATTGGGACGGAAAGGCACTGAAGCTTTCTTT.

The table lists this clonotype with a few counts. This sequence joins TRBV6-6 and TRBJ2-3; D call uncertain. Germline values: CDR1 MNHNY, CDR2 SVGAGI (reference sequence). V gave up 2 bases and J gave up 1 base, with 1 base separating them. This CDR3 is 12 amino acids long. DNA for the CDR3: TGTGCCAGCAGTTACGGCACAGATACGCAGTATTTT. It is translated as CASSYGTDTQYF.

This clonotype was seen a few times. The chain couples TRBV10-3 to TRBJ2-7; D unresolved. From germline, CDR1 is ENHRY and CDR2 SYGVKD. The CDR3 totals 15 residues. Deletions cut 3 bases from V and 0 bases from J, with 12 bases between. For the CDR3, the DNA is TGTGCCATCAGTGAAACCGAGAGGAGCTCCTACGAGCAGTACTTC. Translation gives CAISETERSSYEQYF.

This clonotype was observed a handful of times. CDR3 nucleotides: TGCGCCAGCAGCGTGGGAGGTTCTGGGGCCAACGTCCTGACTTTC. It yields the protein CASSVGGSGANVLTF. The J gene is TRBJ2-6, the V gene TRBV5-1; D may be TRBD2 (6 bases). Deletions cut 4 bases from V and 1 base from J, with 9 bases between. Germline V gives CDR1 SGHRS, CDR2 YFSETQ. The CDR3 extends over 15 amino acids. The full variable domain, with the rest looked up from reference TRBV5-1 and TRBJ2-6, is KAGVTQTPRYLIKTRGQQVTLSCSPISGHRSVSWYQQTPGQGLQFLFEYFSETQRNKGNFPGRFSGRQFSNSRSEMNVSTLELGDSALYLCASSVGGSGANVLTFGAGSRLTVL.

This clonotype was found many times. The chain employs TRBV20-1 and TRBJ2-3, with 9 bases fitting TRBD2. This CDR3 is built from 16 residues. Germline V gene lookup returns CDR1 DFQATT and CDR2 SNEGSKA (reference sequence). The J segment lost 2 bases and the V segment lost 6 bases, leaving 12 bases of the junction unmatched. This CDR3 reads CSASTPGLAFTDTQYF. CDR3 sequence (DNA): TGCAGTGCATCCACACCGGGACTAGCCTTCACAGATACGCAGTATTTT.

This clonotype was seen many times. The chain has TRBV12-3 or TRBV12-4 and TRBJ1-1; possibly TRBD1 for D (5 bases). V shed 4 bases and J shed 11 bases, with 17 bases lying between them. The CDR3 consists of 13 residues. The CDR3 DNA is TGTGCCAGCAGTTCCCGTGAGGGGACGAAGGCTTTCTTT. It specifies CASSSREGTKAFF.

The rearrangement uses TRBV7-9 and TRBJ2-1, with TRBD1 identical over 8 bases. J was trimmed by 7 bases and V by 5 bases; bases with no gene match: 16. The CDR3 has 17 amino acids. CDR1 is SEHNR and CDR2 is FQNEAQ in the germline V gene (reference sequence). CDR3 amino acids: CASSRDLQGVAGNEQFF. Here the CDR3 DNA reads TGTGCCAGCAGCCGGGACCTACAGGGGGTTGCGGGAAATGAGCAGTTCTTC. Full variable domain (remainder filled in from reference TRBV7-9 and TRBJ2-1): DTGVSQNPRHKITKRGQNVTFRCDPISEHNRLYWYRQTLGQGPEFLTYFQNEAQLEKSRLLSDRFSAERPKGSFSTLEIQRTEQGDSAMYLCASSRDLQGVAGNEQFFGPGTRLTVL.

CDR3 protein: CASSQVSTALSGNTIYF. DNA of the CDR3: TGCGCCAGCAGCCAAGTATCTACAGCCTTATCTGGAAACACCATATATTTT. The genes are TRBV4-1 and TRBJ1-3; D gene unclear. Germline CDR1 and CDR2: MGHRA and YSYEKL. The CDR3 is made up of 17 amino acids. Trimming stripped 1 base from V and 1 base from J, with 14 bases between.

This clonotype was seen only a few times. The chain employs TRBV12-5 and TRBJ2-2; TRBD1 matches 7 bases. Germline V gives CDR1 LGHNT, CDR2 FRNRAP. The trim removed 1 base at V and 0 bases at J, leaving 2 bases unmatched. CDR3 size: 16 residues. The DNA of the CDR3 is TGTGCTAGTGGTTTGGCCGGGACAGCGAACACCGGGGAGCTGTTTTTT. Translated, it gives CASGLAGTANTGELFF.

The chain employs TRBV2 and TRBJ2-7; 9 bases are a match to TRBD2. The germline V gene encodes CDR1 SNHLY and CDR2 FYNNEI. The trim removed 9 bases at V and 2 bases at J, leaving 8 bases unmatched. The length of the CDR3 is 14 residues. The CDR3 spells CASSLAGPAYEQYF. The CDR3 coding sequence is TGTGCCAGTTCCCTAGCGGGGCCAGCCTACGAGCAGTACTTC. The full variable domain, its missing parts supplied by reference TRBV2 and TRBJ2-7, is EPEVTQTPSHQVTQMGQEVILRCVPISNHLYFYWYRQILGQKVEFLVSFYNNEISEKSEIFDDQFSVERPDGSNFTLKIRSTKLEDSAMYFCASSLAGPAYEQYFGPGTRLTVT.

The chain couples TRBV14 to TRBJ2-2; 9 bases match TRBD1. The V gene's germline CDR1 is SGHDN and CDR2 FVKESK. The junction had 11 bases not matched to a gene; V was cut back by 4 bases and J by 5 bases. This CDR3 comprises 17 residues. CDR3 loop: CASSLRGGQGWTGELFF. The DNA of the CDR3 is TGTGCCAGCAGCCTCCGCGGTGGACAGGGGTGGACCGGGGAGCTGTTTTTT.